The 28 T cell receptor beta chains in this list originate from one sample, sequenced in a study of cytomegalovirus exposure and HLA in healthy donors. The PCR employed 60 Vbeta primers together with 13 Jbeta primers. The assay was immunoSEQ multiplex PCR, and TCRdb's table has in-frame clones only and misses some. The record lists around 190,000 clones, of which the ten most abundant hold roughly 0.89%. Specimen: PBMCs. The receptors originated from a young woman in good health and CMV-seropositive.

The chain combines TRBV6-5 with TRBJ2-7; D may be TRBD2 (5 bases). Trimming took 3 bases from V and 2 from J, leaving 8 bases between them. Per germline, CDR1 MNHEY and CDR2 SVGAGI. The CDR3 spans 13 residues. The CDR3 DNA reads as TGTGCCAGCAGTTATACCGGGGCCTACGAGCAGTACTTC. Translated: CASSYTGAYEQYF.

CDR3 sequence reads: CASSPVRLGVGNSPLHF. The CDR3 DNA follows: TGTGCCAGCAGCCCCGTTCGGTTAGGGGTAGGGAATTCACCCCTCCACTTT. The rearrangement uses TRBV27 and TRBJ1-6, with D possibly matching TRBD1 (5 bases). The CDR3 runs to 17 residues. Trimming removed 6 bases from V and 7 bases from J, with 22 bases in between. Germline loops: CDR1 MNHEY, CDR2 SMNVEV (reference sequence).

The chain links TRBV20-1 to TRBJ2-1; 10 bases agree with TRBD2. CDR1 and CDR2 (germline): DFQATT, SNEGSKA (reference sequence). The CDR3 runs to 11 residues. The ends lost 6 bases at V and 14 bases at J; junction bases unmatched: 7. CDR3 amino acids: CSARTSGPKFF. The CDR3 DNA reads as TGCAGTGCCCGGACTAGCGGCCCTAAGTTCTTC.

The CDR3 loop reads CASSKNSHLGNTIYF. CDR3 nucleotides: TGTGCCAGTAGTAAAAACAGCCATTTGGGAAACACCATATATTTT. The gene calls are TRBV19 and TRBJ1-3; D unresolved. The CDR3 has 15 amino acids. The germline V gene has CDR1 LNHDA and CDR2 SQIVND (reference sequence). Trimming cost V 4 bases and J 4 bases, with 14 bases left between them.

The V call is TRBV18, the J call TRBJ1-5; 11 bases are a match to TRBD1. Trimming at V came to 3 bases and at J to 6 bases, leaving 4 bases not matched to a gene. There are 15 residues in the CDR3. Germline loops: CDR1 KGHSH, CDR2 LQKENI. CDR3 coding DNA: TGTGCCAGCTCACCCGGGACAGGGGGGACTCAGCCCCAGCATTTT. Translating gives CASSPGTGGTQPQHF.

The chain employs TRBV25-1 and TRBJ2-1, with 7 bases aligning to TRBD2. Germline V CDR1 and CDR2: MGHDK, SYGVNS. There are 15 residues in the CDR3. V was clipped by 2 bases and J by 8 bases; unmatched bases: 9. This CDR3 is CASSERGEGRYEQFF. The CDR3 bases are TGTGCCAGCAGTGAAAGAGGGGAGGGCCGCTATGAGCAGTTCTTC.

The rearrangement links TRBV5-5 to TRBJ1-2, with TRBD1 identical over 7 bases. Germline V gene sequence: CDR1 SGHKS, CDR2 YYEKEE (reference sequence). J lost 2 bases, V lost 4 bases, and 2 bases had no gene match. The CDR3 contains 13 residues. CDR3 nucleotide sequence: TGTGCCAGCAGCCAGGGACAGAACTATGGCTACACCTTC. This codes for CASSQGQNYGYTF.

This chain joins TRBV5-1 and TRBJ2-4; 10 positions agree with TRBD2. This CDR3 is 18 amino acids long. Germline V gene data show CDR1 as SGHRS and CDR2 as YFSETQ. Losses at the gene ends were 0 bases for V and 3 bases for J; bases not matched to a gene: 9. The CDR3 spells CASSLDEAGGPGKNIQYF. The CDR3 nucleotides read TGCGCCAGCAGCTTGGATGAAGCGGGAGGGCCGGGCAAAAACATTCAGTACTTC.

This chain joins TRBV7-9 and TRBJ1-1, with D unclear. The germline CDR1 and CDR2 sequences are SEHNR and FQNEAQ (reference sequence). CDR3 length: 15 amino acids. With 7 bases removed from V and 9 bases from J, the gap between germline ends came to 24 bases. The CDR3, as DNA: TGTGCCAGCATCCGGCCAGGTCCGTTTCCAAGGAAAGCTTTCTTT. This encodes CASIRPGPFPRKAFF.

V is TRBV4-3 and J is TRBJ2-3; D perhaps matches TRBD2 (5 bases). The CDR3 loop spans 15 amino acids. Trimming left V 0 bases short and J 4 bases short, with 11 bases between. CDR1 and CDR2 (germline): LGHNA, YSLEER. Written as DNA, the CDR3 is TGCGCCAGCAGCCAAGATCGGGGTAGCTCAGATACGCAGTATTTT. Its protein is CASSQDRGSSDTQYF.

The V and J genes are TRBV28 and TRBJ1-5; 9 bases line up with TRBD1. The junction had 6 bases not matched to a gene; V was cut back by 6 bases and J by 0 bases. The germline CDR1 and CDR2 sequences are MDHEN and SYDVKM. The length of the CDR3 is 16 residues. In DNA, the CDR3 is TGTGCCAGCAGGTTCGACAGGGGGGATAGCAATCAGCCCCAGCATTTT. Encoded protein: CASRFDRGDSNQPQHF.

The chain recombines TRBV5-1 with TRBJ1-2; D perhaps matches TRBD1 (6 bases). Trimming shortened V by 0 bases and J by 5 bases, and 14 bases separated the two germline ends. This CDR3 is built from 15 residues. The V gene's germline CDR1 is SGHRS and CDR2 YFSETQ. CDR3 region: CASSLAGGQSYGYTF. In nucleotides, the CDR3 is TGCGCCAGCAGCTTGGCGGGGGGGCAGTCTTATGGCTACACCTTC.

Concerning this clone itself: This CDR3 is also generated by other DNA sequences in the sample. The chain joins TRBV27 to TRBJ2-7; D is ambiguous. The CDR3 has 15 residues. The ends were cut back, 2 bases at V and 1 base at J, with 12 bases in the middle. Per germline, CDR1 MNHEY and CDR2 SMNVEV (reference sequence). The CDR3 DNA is TGTGCCAGCAGTTTACGAGGTCAGCCTTCCTACGAGCAGTACTTC. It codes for CASSLRGQPSYEQYF.

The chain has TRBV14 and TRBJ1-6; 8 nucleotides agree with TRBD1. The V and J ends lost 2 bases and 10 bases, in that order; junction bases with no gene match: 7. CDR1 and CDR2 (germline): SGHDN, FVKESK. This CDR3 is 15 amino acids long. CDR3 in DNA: TGTGCCAGCAGCCAACCCGGGACAGGCTTCTCACCCCTCCACTTT. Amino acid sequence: CASSQPGTGFSPLHF.

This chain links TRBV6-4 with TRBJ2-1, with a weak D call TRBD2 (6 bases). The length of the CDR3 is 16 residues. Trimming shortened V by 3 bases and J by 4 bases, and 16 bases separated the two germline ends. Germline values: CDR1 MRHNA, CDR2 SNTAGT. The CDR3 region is CASSESLTSSYNEQFF. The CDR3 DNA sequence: TGTGCCAGCAGTGAATCTTTAACTAGCAGTTACAATGAGCAGTTCTTC.

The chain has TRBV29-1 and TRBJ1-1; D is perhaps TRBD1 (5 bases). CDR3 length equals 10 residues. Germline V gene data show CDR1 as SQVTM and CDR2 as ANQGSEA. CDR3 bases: TGCACGGCGGGGGACACTGAAGCTTTCTTT. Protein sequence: CTAGDTEAFF.

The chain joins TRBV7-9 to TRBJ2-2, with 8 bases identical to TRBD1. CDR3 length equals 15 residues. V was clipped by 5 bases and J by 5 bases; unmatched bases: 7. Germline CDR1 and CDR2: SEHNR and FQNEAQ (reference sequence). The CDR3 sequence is CASSGWTGQTGELFF. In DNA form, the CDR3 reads TGTGCCAGCAGCGGGTGGACAGGGCAGACCGGGGAGCTGTTTTTT.

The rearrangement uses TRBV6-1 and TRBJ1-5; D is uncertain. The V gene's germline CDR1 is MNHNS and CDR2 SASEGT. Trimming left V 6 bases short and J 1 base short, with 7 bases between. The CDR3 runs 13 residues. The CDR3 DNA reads TGTGCCAGCAGCCGGTCGAGCAATCAGCCCCAGCATTTT. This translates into CASSRSSNQPQHF.

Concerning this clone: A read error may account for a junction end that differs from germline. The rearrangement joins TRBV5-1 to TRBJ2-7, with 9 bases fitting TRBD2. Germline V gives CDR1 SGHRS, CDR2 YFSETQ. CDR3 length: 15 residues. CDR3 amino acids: CASSLEPSGVGEQYF. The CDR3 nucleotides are TGCGCCAGCAGCTTGGAGCCTAGCGGGGTTGGAGAGCAATACTTC. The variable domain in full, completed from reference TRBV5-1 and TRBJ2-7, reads KAGVTQTPRYLIKTRGQQVTLSCSPISGHRSVSWYQQTPGQGLQFLFEYFSETQRNKGNFPGRFSGRQFSNSRSEMNVSTLELGDSALYLCASSLEPSGVGEQYFGPGTRLTVT.

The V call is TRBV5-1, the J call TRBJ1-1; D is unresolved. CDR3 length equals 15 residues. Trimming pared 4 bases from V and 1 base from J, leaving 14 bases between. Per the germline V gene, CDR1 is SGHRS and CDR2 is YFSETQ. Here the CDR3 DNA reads TGCGCCAGCAGCACTGGTCCCGCGGGGAACACTGAAGCTTTCTTT. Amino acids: CASSTGPAGNTEAFF.

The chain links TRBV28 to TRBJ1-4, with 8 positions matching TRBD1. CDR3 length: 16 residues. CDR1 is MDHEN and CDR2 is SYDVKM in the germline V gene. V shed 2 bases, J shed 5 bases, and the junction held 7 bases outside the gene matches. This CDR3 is CASSLRDRGPNEKLFF. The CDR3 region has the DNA TGTGCCAGCAGTTTACGAGACAGGGGTCCGAATGAAAAACTGTTTTTT. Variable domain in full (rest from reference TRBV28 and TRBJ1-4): DVKVTQSSRYLVKRTGEKVFLECVQDMDHENMFWYRQDPGLGLRLIYFSYDVKMKEKGDIPEGYSVSREKKERFSLILESASTNQTSMYLCASSLRDRGPNEKLFFGSGTQLSVL.

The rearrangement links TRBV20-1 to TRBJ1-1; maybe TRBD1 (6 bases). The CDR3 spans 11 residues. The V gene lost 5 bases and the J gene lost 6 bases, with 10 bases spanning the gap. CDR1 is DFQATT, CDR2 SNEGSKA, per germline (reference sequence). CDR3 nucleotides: TGCAGTGCTCCGAGGACAGCTGAAGCTTTCTTT. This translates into CSAPRTAEAFF.

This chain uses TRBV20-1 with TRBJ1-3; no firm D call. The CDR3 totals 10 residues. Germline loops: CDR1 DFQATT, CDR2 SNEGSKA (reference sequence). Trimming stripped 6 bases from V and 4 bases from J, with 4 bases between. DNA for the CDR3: TGCAGTGCCGGGGGAAACACCATATATTTT. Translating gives CSAGGNTIYF.

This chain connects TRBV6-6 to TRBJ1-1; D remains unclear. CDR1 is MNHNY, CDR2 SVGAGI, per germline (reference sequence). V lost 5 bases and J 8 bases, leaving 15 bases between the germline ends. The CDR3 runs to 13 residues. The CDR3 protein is CASSPAGVDEAFF. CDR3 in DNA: TGTGCCAGCAGTCCCGCCGGGGTGGACGAAGCTTTCTTT.

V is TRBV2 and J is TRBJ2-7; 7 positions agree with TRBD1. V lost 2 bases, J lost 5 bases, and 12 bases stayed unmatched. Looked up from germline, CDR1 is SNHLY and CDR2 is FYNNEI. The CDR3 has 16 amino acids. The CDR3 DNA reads TGTGCCAGCAGTGAAACCCGTGAAGGGGGCATCGACGAGCAGTACTTC. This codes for CASSETREGGIDEQYF.

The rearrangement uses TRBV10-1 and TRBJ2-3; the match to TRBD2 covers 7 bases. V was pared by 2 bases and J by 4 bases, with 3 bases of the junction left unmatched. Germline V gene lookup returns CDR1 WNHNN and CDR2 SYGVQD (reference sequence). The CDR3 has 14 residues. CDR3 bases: TGCGCCAGCAGTGAGGGGGGGGGTCCAGATACGCAGTATTTT. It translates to CASSEGGGPDTQYF.

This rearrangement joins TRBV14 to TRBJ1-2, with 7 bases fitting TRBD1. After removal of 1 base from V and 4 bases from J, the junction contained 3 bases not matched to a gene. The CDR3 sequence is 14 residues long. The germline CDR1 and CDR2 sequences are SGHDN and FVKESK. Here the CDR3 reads CASSQAQGGYGYTF. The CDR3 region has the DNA TGTGCCAGCAGCCAAGCCCAGGGGGGCTATGGCTACACCTTC. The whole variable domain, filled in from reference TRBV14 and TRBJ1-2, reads EAGVTQFPSHSVIEKGQTVTLRCDPISGHDNLYWYRRVMGKEIKFLLHFVKESKQDESGMPNNRFLAERTGGTYSTLKVQPAELEDSGVYFCASSQAQGGYGYTFGSGTRLTVV.

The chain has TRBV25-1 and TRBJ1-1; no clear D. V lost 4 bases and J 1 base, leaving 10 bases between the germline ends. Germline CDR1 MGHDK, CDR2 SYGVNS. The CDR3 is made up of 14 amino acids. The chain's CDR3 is CASSATVENTEAFF. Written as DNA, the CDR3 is TGTGCCAGCAGTGCGACTGTTGAGAACACTGAAGCTTTCTTT.